These 22 T cell receptor beta chains were all obtained from the same sample, sequenced in a study of shared clonotypes between healthy human individuals. Libraries were prepared by immunoSEQ multiplex PCR; TCRdb keeps only in-frame clonotypes and omits some of them. The sample comprises about 1 million clones, about 80% of which are singletons, and approximately 1.5% rests with the top ten. Sequencing was performed on memory CD4+ T cells sorted from blood. Subset described: CD45RA-negative fraction. These receptors all come from a man younger than 30 in good health.

The V and J genes are TRBV18 and TRBJ2-2; tentatively, D is TRBD2 (5 bases). The CDR3 has 15 amino acids. V gave up 1 base and J gave up 2 bases, with 8 bases separating them. Germline V gene lookup returns CDR1 KGHSH and CDR2 LQKENI. The CDR3 here is CASSPRGKNTGELFF. In nucleotides, the CDR3 is TGTGCCAGCTCACCACGAGGGAAAAACACCGGGGAGCTGTTTTTT.

The CDR3 DNA is TGTGCCAGCTCACCGCAAGGGGGCGAGCAGCCCCAGCATTTT. Protein product: CASSPQGGEQPQHF. The J gene is TRBJ1-5, the V gene TRBV18; 7 bases are shared with TRBD1. CDR1 and CDR2 from the germline V gene are KGHSH and LQKENI. The CDR3 has 14 amino acids. J lost 7 bases, V lost 3 bases, and 6 bases had no gene match.

The chain is built from TRBV10-2 and TRBJ1-4; possibly TRBD1 for D (5 bases). The CDR3 extends over 15 amino acids. The V end was cut by 1 base, the J end by 6 bases, with 12 bases between. Germline-derived CDR1 and CDR2 are WSHSY and SAAADI. CDR3 sequence (DNA): TGCGCCAGCAGTGAGTGGGGACCCCCGGATGAAAAACTGTTTTTT. It translates to CASSEWGPPDEKLFF.

On this clone: Distinct nucleotide sequences in the sample also encode this CDR3. This chain joins TRBV18 and TRBJ2-2; possibly TRBD2 for D (6 bases). In germline, CDR1 is KGHSH, CDR2 LQKENI. This CDR3 comprises 15 residues. V was cut by 2 bases and J by 0 bases, with 7 bases left in between. The CDR3 DNA follows: TGTGCCAGCTCACCAGCTAGCGCGAACACCGGGGAGCTGTTTTTT. Its protein is CASSPASANTGELFF.

V gene TRBV7-2 combines with J gene TRBJ1-1; D is possibly TRBD1 (5 bases). Germline CDR1 is SGHTA and CDR2 is FQGNSA. Trimming cost V 3 bases and J 0 bases, with 17 bases left between them. This CDR3 comprises 17 residues. CDR3 nucleotides: TGTGCCAGCAGCTTTCGGGGGTCGGATTACATGAACACTGAAGCTTTCTTT. Its translation: CASSFRGSDYMNTEAFF.

The chain links TRBV7-2 to TRBJ2-7; D may be TRBD1 (5 bases). Germline CDR1 SGHTA, CDR2 FQGNSA. Trimming removed 1 base at V and 4 bases at J, with 14 bases between. The CDR3 runs 15 residues. In DNA, the CDR3 is TGTGCCAGCAGCTTAGAAGCAGGGCCCGCTTACGAGCAGTACTTC. Translated, it gives CASSLEAGPAYEQYF. The complete variable domain, with remaining parts taken from reference TRBV7-2 and TRBJ2-7, reads GAGVSQSPSNKVTEKGKDVELRCDPISGHTALYWYRQSLGQGLEFLIYFQGNSAPDKSGLPSDRFSAERTGGSVSTLTIQRTQQEDSAVYLCASSLEAGPAYEQYFGPGTRLTVT.

V is TRBV7-2 and J is TRBJ1-6; D gene ambiguous. The CDR3 is 13 residues long. Germline assignment: CDR1 SGHTA and CDR2 FQGNSA. V lost 5 bases, J lost 5 bases, and 7 bases lay in between. CDR3 DNA: TGTGCCAGCAGCCCGTCAAATAATTCACCCCTCCACTTT. Residues: CASSPSNNSPLHF.

The chain combines TRBV29-1 with TRBJ1-2, with 7 bases identical to TRBD1. Trimming took 6 bases from V and 4 from J; bases not matched to a gene: 5. Per the germline V gene, CDR1 is SQVTM and CDR2 is ANQGSEA. This CDR3 region has 12 residues. The CDR3 protein is CSVITGAYGYTF. CDR3 sequence (DNA): TGCAGCGTCATTACAGGGGCCTATGGCTACACCTTC.

The J gene is TRBJ2-7, the V gene TRBV5-1; possible D gene TRBD2, 6 bases. The V gene lost 4 bases and the J gene lost 3 bases, with 14 bases spanning the gap. Germline loops: CDR1 SGHRS, CDR2 YFSETQ. CDR3 size: 14 residues. CDR3 DNA sequence: TGCGCCAGCAGCAGGCGGGAATTGGGCTACGAGCAGTACTTC. This sequence encodes CASSRRELGYEQYF. Full variable domain (outside the CDR3, taken from reference TRBV5-1 and TRBJ2-7): KAGVTQTPRYLIKTRGQQVTLSCSPISGHRSVSWYQQTPGQGLQFLFEYFSETQRNKGNFPGRFSGRQFSNSRSEMNVSTLELGDSALYLCASSRRELGYEQYFGPGTRLTVT.

J is TRBJ2-3 and V is TRBV4-3, with D perhaps matching TRBD1 (5 bases). Germline values: CDR1 LGHNA, CDR2 YSLEER. V was cut by 0 bases and J by 6 bases, with 16 bases left in between. The CDR3 has 16 residues. The CDR3 spells CASSQDQSTVGDTQYF. The CDR3 DNA follows: TGCGCCAGCAGCCAAGACCAGTCGACAGTGGGGGATACGCAGTATTTT.

This clone was counted only a few times. This chain uses TRBV5-1 with TRBJ1-2, with 8 bases fitting TRBD1. The V segment lost 4 bases and the J segment 7 bases; nucleotides outside the gene matches: 6. The CDR3 consists of 13 residues. Germline CDR1 and CDR2: SGHRS and YFSETQ. This chain's CDR3 is CASSPGQDVGYTF. The DNA for the CDR3 is TGCGCCAGCAGCCCGGGACAGGACGTTGGCTACACCTTC.

The rearrangement links TRBV18 to TRBJ1-2, with a possible D match to TRBD1 (6 bases). Trimming left V 6 bases short and J 0 bases short, with 11 bases between. The V gene's germline CDR1 is KGHSH and CDR2 LQKENI. The CDR3 runs to 14 residues. The CDR3 reads CASSGGTSNYGYTF. The CDR3 DNA reads as TGTGCCAGCTCGGGGGGCACATCTAACTATGGCTACACCTTC.

The DNA of the CDR3 is TGTGCCAGCAGCTTCGGGGCAGTTGGAAACGAGCAGTACTTC. Its translation is CASSFGAVGNEQYF. The chain joins TRBV11-2 to TRBJ2-7; the D call may be TRBD1 or TRBD2 (5 bases each). Germline V CDR1 and CDR2: SGHAT, FQNNGV. The CDR3 has 14 amino acids. V was shortened by 3 bases and J by 5 bases, with 14 bases between the two germline ends. Together with reference TRBV11-2 and TRBJ2-7, the CDR3 gives the full variable domain: EAGVAQSPRYKIIEKRQSVAFWCNPISGHATLYWYQQILGQGPKLLIQFQNNGVVDDSQLPKDRFSAERLKGVDSTLKIQPAKLEDSAVYLCASSFGAVGNEQYFGPGTRLTVT.

This clone appeared a few times. The V and J genes are TRBV10-3 and TRBJ2-7, with D perhaps TRBD1 (5 bases). V gave up 7 bases and J gave up 2 bases, with 21 bases separating them. CDR1 is ENHRY and CDR2 is SYGVKD in the germline V gene. The CDR3 spans 16 residues. The DNA for the CDR3 is TGTGCCATCACAGGCTCCGCCGGCAGGGAAGCCTACGAGCAGTACTTC. Protein product: CAITGSAGREAYEQYF.

In DNA, the CDR3 is TGTGCCAGCAGCCAAACAGGAAGCTCCTATAATTCACCCCTCCACTTT. This encodes CASSQTGSSYNSPLHF. V is TRBV14 and J is TRBJ1-6; TRBD1 is a possible D gene (5 bases). The germline gives CDR1 SGHDN, CDR2 FVKESK. The CDR3 consists of 16 residues. Trimming shortened V by 2 bases and J by 0 bases, and 8 bases separated the two germline ends.

V and J are TRBV30 and TRBJ1-4; unclear D gene. The germline V gene encodes CDR1 GTSNPN and CDR2 SVGIG (reference sequence). This CDR3 has 15 amino acids. Deletions cut 2 bases from V and 6 bases from J, with 16 bases between. CDR3 in DNA: TGTGCCTGGAGTCCGATTGACCAACACTATGAAAAACTGTTTTTT. Translation: CAWSPIDQHYEKLFF.

A few counts support this clone. The chain carries TRBV28 and TRBJ1-1; D ambiguous. The germline V gene encodes CDR1 MDHEN and CDR2 SYDVKM. This CDR3 is built from 12 residues. The CDR3 DNA sequence: TGTGCTAGCCAGGATTTGAACACTGAAGCTTTCTTT. Translation: CASQDLNTEAFF.

This chain uses TRBV30 with TRBJ2-1; TRBD2 is a possible D gene (5 bases). Deletions cut 1 base from V and 9 bases from J, with 16 bases between. CDR3 length: 14 amino acids. Germline-derived CDR1 and CDR2 are GTSNPN and SVGIG (reference sequence). CDR3 in amino acids: CAWSGRTPLFEQFF. CDR3 sequence (DNA): TGTGCCTGGAGTGGGAGGACCCCTCTTTTTGAGCAGTTCTTC.

The V call is TRBV5-1, the J call TRBJ2-3; D call uncertain. The V gene lost 0 bases and the J gene lost 2 bases, with 10 bases spanning the gap. CDR1 is SGHRS, CDR2 YFSETQ, per germline. This CDR3 contains 15 residues. In nucleotides, the CDR3 is TGCGCCAGCAGCTTGGTCGGGCAACTCACAGATACGCAGTATTTT. It yields the protein CASSLVGQLTDTQYF.

The chain uses TRBV6-5 and TRBJ2-1, with D perhaps matching TRBD2 (6 bases). With 6 bases removed from V and 9 bases from J, the gap between germline ends came to 15 bases. CDR3 length equals 13 residues. The germline V gene encodes CDR1 MNHEY and CDR2 SVGAGI. The CDR3 region is CASSRPTSTEQFF. CDR3 nucleotides: TGTGCCAGCAGCCGCCCTACTAGCACTGAGCAGTTCTTC.

V usage is TRBV30 and J usage is TRBJ1-2, with D hard to call. Germline V gives CDR1 GTSNPN, CDR2 SVGIG (reference sequence). V shed 0 bases and J shed 2 bases, with 7 bases lying between them. This CDR3 contains 13 residues. CDR3 in amino acids: CAWSVEQNYGYTF. Written as DNA, the CDR3 is TGTGCCTGGAGTGTGGAACAAAACTATGGCTACACCTTC. Using reference TRBV30 and TRBJ1-2 for the parts outside the CDR3, the full variable domain is SQTIHQWPATLVQPVGSPLSLECTVEGTSNPNLYWYRQAAGRGLQLLFYSVGIGQISSEVPQNLSASRPQDRQFILSSKKLLLSDSGFYLCAWSVEQNYGYTFGSGTRLTVV.

The chain couples TRBV28 to TRBJ1-3; 8 bases map to TRBD1. The CDR3 has 15 amino acids. J lost 3 bases, V lost 6 bases, and 7 bases had no gene match. The V gene's germline CDR1 is MDHEN and CDR2 SYDVKM. The CDR3 protein is CASRMTGAFGNTIYF. CDR3 bases: TGTGCCAGCAGGATGACAGGGGCGTTTGGAAACACCATATATTTT.